Listed below are T cell receptor beta chains from one sample, sequenced in a study of blood T cell repertoires in COVID-19. Here immunoSEQ multiplex PCR was the method, and the copy in TCRdb shows in-frame clones only, minus some. Of roughly 250,000 clones listed, 83% were seen once; the top ten hold about 3.9%. What was sequenced was PBMCs or T cells enriched from blood (not recorded which). These receptors all come from a woman between 40 and 55 years old who had been exposed to COVID-19. The CDR3 runs from the conserved cysteine through the conserved F or W. The D gene is left open where the match is weak. Expanded clones are given a class, and other clones once, few, many or no size at all.

v_call	j_call	d_call	clone_size	cdr3_aa	cdr3_nt
TRBV25-1	TRBJ1-1	.	.	CASSESGAAAEAFF	TGTGCCAGCAGTGAATCCGGAGCGGCAGCTGAAGCTTTCTTT
TRBV28	TRBJ1-5	.	.	CASSQGGVLYQPQHF	TGTGCCAGCAGCCAAGGGGGGGTCCTGTATCAGCCCCAGCATTTT
TRBV10-3	TRBJ1-2	.	.	CAIKGGAGKNYGYTF	TGTGCCATCAAAGGTGGGGCAGGGAAGAACTATGGCTACACCTTC
TRBV6-4	TRBJ1-1	.	.	CASSEGDNGEAFF	TGTGCCAGCAGCGAGGGCGATAACGGTGAAGCTTTCTTT
TRBV9	TRBJ2-3	.	.	CASSVGAVDTDTQYF	TGTGCCAGCAGCGTTGGGGCGGTGGACACAGATACGCAGTATTTT
TRBV24-1	TRBJ2-1	.	.	CATSDSSRGGGNEQFF	TGTGCCACCAGTGATTCGAGCAGGGGTGGTGGCAATGAGCAGTTCTTC
TRBV7-6	TRBJ1-4	TRBD1	once	CASSPDRAGTNEKLFF	TGTGCCAGCAGCCCGGACAGGGCGGGAACTAATGAAAAACTGTTTTTT
TRBV2	TRBJ1-2	TRBD1	.	CASRDDREGYTF	TGTGCCAGCAGAGACGACAGGGAAGGCTACACCTTC
TRBV28	TRBJ1-1	.	few	CASSFPGRQGLAEAFF	TGTGCCAGCAGTTTCCCTGGAAGGCAGGGATTAGCTGAAGCTTTCTTT
TRBV27	TRBJ1-4	.	.	CASKMLTGSNEKLFF	TGTGCCAGCAAAATGCTCACGGGATCTAATGAAAAACTGTTTTTT
TRBV19	TRBJ1-1	TRBD1	.	CASSVDRGLHTEAFF	TGTGCCAGTAGTGTCGACAGGGGACTTCACACTGAAGCTTTCTTT
TRBV24-1	TRBJ1-2	TRBD1	few	CATSDSDRESGYTF	TGTGCCACCAGTGATTCAGACAGGGAGAGTGGCTACACCTTC
TRBV7-9	TRBJ1-3	TRBD1	.	CASSLGQGGNTIYF	TGTGCCAGCAGCTTAGGACAGGGAGGAAACACCATATATTTT
TRBV6-5	TRBJ2-4	TRBD1	.	CASSLRTGIAKNIQYF	TGTGCCAGCAGTTTGCGGACAGGGATAGCCAAAAACATTCAGTACTTC
TRBV10-3	TRBJ2-3	TRBD2	.	CATNPGRGDTDTQYF	TGTGCCACTAACCCTGGGCGGGGGGACACAGATACGCAGTATTTT
TRBV7-6	TRBJ1-2	TRBD1	.	CASSQFPTGGAGYTF	TGTGCCAGCAGCCAATTCCCGACAGGGGGTGCAGGCTACACCTTC
TRBV2	TRBJ1-2	TRBD1	.	CASSPTGGEGYTF	TGTGCCAGCAGCCCCACAGGGGGCGAAGGCTACACCTTC
TRBV14	TRBJ2-7	TRBD1	.	CASSQATGGNYEQYF	TGTGCCAGCAGCCAAGCGACAGGGGGTAACTACGAGCAGTACTTC
TRBV7-6	TRBJ2-7	TRBD2	.	CASSGGGEQYF	TGTGCCAGCAGTGGGGGAGGGGAGCAGTACTTC